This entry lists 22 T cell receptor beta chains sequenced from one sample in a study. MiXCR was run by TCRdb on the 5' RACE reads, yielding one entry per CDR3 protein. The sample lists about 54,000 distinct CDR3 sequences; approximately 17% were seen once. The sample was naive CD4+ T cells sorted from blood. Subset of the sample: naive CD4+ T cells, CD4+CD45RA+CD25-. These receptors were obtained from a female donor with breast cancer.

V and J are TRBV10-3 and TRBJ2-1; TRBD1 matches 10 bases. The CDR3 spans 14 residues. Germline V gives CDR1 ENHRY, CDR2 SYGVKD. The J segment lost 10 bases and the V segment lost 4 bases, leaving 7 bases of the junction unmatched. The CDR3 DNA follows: TGTGCCATCAGTGGGCGGGACAGGGGTTGGGAGCAGTTCTTC. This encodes CAISGRDRGWEQFF.

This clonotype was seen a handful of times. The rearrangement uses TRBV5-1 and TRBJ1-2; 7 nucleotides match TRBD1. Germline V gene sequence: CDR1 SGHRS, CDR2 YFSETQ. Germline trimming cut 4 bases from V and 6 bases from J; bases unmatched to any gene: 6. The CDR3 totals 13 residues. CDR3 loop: CASSMTGNHGYTF. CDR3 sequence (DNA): TGCGCCAGCAGCATGACAGGGAATCATGGCTACACCTTC.

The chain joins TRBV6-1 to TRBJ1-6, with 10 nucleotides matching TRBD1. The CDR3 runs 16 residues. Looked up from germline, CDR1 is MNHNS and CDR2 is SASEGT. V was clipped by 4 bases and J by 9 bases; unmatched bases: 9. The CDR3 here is CASSALTGGNGSPLHF. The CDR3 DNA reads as TGTGCCAGCAGTGCGCTGACAGGGGGCAATGGTTCACCCCTCCACTTT.

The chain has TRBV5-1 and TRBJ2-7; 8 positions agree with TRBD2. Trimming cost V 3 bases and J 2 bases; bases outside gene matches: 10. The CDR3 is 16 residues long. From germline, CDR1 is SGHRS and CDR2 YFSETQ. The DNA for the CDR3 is TGCGCCAGCAGCTCTGCTAGGACTAGCAGCGCCTACGAGCAGTACTTC. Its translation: CASSSARTSSAYEQYF.

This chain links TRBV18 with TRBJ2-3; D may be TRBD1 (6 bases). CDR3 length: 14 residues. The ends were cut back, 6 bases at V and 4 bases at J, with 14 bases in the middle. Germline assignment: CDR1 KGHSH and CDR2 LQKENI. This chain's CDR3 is CASSLGARADTQYF. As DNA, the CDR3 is TGTGCCAGCTCCCTGGGGGCCCGGGCAGATACGCAGTATTTT. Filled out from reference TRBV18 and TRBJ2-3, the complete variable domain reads NAGVMQNPRHLVRRRGQEARLRCSPMKGHSHVYWYRQLPEEGLKFMVYLQKENIIDESGMPKERFSAEFPKEGPSILRIQQVVRGDSAAYFCASSLGARADTQYFGPGTRLTVL.

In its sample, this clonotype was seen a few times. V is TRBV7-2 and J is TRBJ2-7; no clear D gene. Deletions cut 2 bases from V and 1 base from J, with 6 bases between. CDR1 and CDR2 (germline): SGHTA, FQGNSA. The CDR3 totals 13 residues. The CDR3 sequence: CASSLMASYEQYF. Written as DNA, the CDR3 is TGTGCCAGCAGCTTAATGGCATCCTACGAGCAGTACTTC. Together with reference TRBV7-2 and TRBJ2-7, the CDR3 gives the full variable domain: GAGVSQSPSNKVTEKGKDVELRCDPISGHTALYWYRQSLGQGLEFLIYFQGNSAPDKSGLPSDRFSAERTGGSVSTLTIQRTQQEDSAVYLCASSLMASYEQYFGPGTRLTVT.

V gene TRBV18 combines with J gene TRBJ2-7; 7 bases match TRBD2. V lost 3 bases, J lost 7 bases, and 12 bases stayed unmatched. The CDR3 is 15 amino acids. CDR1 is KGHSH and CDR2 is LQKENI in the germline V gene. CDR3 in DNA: TGTGCCAGCTCACCCAGGGCGGGAGACTCTTTGGAGCAGTACTTC. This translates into CASSPRAGDSLEQYF. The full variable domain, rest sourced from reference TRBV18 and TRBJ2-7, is NAGVMQNPRHLVRRRGQEARLRCSPMKGHSHVYWYRQLPEEGLKFMVYLQKENIIDESGMPKERFSAEFPKEGPSILRIQQVVRGDSAAYFCASSPRAGDSLEQYFGPGTRLTVT.

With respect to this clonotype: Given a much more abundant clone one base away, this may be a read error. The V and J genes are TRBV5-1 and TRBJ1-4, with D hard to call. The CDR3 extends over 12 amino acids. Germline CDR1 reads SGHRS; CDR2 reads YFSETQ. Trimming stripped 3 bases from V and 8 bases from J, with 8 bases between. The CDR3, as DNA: TGCGCCAGCAGCTCGACGGGGGAAAAACTGTTTTTT. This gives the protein CASSSTGEKLFF.

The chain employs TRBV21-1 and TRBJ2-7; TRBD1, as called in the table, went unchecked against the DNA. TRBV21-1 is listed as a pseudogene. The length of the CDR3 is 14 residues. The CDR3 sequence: CASSINDREGEQYF. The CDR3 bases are TGTGCCAGCAGCATAAACGACAGGGAGGGGGAGCAGTACTTC.

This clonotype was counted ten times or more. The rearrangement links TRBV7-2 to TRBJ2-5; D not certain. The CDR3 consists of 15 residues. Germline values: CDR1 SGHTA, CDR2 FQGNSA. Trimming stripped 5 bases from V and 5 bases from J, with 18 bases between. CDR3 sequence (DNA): TGTGCCAGCAGCCTAGACTGGACCGAATATGAGACCCAGTACTTC. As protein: CASSLDWTEYETQYF.

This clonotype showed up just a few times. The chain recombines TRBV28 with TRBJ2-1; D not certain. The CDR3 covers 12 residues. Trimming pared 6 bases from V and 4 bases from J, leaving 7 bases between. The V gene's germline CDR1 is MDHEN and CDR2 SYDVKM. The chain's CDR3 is CASSRRYNEQFF. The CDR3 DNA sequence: TGTGCCAGCAGCCGACGGTACAATGAGCAGTTCTTC.

CDR3: CASSVNPGSSYEQYF. CDR3 DNA: TGTGCCAGCAGCGTGAATCCAGGGTCCTCCTACGAGCAGTACTTC. The genes are TRBV11-2 and TRBJ2-7, with a tentative D call TRBD1 (5 bases). CDR3 length: 15 residues. Deletions cut 5 bases from V and 0 bases from J, with 14 bases between. CDR1 SGHAT and CDR2 FQNNGV come from the germline V gene. Variable domain in full (rest from reference TRBV11-2 and TRBJ2-7): EAGVAQSPRYKIIEKRQSVAFWCNPISGHATLYWYQQILGQGPKLLIQFQNNGVVDDSQLPKDRFSAERLKGVDSTLKIQPAKLEDSAVYLCASSVNPGSSYEQYFGPGTRLTVT.

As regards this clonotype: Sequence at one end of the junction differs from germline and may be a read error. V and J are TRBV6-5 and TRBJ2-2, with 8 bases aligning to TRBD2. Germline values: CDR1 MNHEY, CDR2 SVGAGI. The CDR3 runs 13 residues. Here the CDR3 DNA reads TGCGCCAGCGGGAGTGGGGTCACCGGGGAGCTGTTTTTT. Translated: CASGSGVTGELFF.

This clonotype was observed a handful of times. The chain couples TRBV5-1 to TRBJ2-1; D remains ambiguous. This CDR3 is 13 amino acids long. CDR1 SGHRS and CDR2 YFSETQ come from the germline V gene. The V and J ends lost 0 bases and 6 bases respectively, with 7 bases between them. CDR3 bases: TGCGCCAGCAGCTTGGCTAGATCCAATGAGCAGTTCTTC. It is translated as CASSLARSNEQFF.

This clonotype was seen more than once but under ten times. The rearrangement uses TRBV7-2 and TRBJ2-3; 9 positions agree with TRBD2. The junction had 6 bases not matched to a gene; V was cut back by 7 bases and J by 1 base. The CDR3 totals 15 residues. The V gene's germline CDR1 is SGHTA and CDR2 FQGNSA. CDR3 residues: CASTKGLARTDTQYF. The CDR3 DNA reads TGTGCCAGCACCAAAGGACTAGCGCGCACAGATACGCAGTATTTT.

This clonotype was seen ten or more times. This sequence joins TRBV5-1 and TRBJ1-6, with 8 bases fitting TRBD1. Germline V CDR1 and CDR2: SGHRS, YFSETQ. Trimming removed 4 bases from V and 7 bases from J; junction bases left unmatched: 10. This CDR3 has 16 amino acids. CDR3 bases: TGCGCCAGCAGCCCCGGGACAGGAGCTAAAAATTCACCCCTCCACTTT. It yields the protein CASSPGTGAKNSPLHF.

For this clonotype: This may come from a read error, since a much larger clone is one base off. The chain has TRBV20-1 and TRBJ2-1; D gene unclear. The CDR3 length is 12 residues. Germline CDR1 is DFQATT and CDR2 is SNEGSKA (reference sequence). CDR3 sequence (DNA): TGCATTGCTAGTTGGACCTACAATGAGCAGTTCTTC. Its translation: CIASWTYNEQFF.

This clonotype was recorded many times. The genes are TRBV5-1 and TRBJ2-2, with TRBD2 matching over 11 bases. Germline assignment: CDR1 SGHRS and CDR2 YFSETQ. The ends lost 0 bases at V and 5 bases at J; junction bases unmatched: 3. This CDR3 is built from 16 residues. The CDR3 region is CASSLGLAGRTGELFF. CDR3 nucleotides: TGCGCCAGCAGCTTGGGACTAGCGGGACGAACCGGGGAGCTGTTTTTT.

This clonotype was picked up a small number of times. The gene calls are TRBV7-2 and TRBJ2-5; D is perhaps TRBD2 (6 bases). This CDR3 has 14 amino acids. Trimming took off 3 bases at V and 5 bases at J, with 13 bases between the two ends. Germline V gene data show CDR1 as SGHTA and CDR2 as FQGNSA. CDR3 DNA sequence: TGTGCCAGCAGCTTTCCTGGCGGGATTGAGACCCAGTACTTC. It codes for CASSFPGGIETQYF.

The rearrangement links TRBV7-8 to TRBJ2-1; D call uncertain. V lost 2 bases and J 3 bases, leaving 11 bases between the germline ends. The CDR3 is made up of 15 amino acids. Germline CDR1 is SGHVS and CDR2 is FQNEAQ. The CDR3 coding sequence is TGTGCCAGCAGCTTAAAGTACCAACACTACAATGAGCAGTTCTTC. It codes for CASSLKYQHYNEQFF.

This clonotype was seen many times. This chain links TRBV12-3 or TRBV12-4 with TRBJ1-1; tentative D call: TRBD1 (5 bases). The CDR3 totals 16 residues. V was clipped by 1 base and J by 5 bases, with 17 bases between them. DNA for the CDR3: TGTGCCAGCAGTTTAGATTTTCTCCAGGGCGGGACTGAAGCTTTCTTT. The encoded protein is CASSLDFLQGGTEAFF.

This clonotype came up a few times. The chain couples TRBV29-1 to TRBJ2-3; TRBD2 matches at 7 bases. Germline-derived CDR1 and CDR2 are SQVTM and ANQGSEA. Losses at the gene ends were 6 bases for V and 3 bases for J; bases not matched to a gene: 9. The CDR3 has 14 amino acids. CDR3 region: CSVWGAGTTDTQYF. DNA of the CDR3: TGCAGCGTATGGGGAGCGGGAACTACAGATACGCAGTATTTT.